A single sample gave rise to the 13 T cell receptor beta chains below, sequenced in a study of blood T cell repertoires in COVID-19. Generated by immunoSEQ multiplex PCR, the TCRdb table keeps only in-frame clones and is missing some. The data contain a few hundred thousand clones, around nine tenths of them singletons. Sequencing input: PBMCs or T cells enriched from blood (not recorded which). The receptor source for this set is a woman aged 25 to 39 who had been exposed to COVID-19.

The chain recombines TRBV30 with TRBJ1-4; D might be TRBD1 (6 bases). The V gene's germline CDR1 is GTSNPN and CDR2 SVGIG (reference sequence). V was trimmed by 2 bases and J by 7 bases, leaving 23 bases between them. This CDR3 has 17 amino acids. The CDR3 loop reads CAWSHRDKYLMGEKLFF. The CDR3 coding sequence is TGTGCCTGGAGTCACCGGGACAAATATTTAATGGGTGAAAAACTGTTTTTT.

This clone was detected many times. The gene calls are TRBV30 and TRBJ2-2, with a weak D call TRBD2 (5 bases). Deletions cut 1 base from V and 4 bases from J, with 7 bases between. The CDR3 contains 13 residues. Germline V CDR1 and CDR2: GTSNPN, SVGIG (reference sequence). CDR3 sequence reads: CAWSAEGTGELFF. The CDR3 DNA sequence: TGTGCCTGGAGTGCCGAGGGCACCGGGGAGCTGTTTTTT.

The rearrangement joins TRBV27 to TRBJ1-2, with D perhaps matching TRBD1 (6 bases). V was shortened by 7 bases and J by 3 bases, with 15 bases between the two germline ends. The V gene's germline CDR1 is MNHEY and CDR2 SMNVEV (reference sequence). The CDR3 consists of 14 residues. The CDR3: CASTTAGADYGYTF. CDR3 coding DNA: TGTGCCAGCACCACGGCGGGGGCGGACTATGGCTACACCTTC.

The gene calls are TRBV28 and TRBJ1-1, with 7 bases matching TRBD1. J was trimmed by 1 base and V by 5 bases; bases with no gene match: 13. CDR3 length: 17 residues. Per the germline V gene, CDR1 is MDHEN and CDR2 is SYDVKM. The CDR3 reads CASSLPLDRTKNTEAFF. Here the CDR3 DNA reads TGTGCCAGCAGTCTACCACTGGACAGGACAAAGAACACTGAAGCTTTCTTT.

The CDR3, as DNA: TGTGCCAGCAGTTTAGAGTATTTCGGTGGTGAAGCTTTCTTT. It encodes CASSLEYFGGEAFF. The chain carries TRBV27 and TRBJ1-1, with D unclear. V was trimmed by 2 bases and J by 7 bases, leaving 14 bases between them. Germline values: CDR1 MNHEY, CDR2 SMNVEV (reference sequence). The CDR3 spans 14 residues.

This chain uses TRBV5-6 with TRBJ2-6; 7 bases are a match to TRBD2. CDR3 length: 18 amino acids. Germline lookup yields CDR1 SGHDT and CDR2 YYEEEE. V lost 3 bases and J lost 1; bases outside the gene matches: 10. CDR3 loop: CASSWVASGASGANVLTF. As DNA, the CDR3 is TGTGCCAGCAGCTGGGTAGCTAGCGGCGCGTCTGGGGCCAACGTCCTGACTTTC.

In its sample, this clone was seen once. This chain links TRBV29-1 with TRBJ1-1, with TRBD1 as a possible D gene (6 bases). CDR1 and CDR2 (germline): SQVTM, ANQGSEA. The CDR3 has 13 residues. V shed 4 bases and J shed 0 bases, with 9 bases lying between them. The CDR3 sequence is CSVGGRMNTEAFF. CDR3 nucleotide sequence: TGCAGCGTTGGGGGGCGGATGAACACTGAAGCTTTCTTT.

The CDR3, as DNA: TGCGCCAGCAGTGTGGGGCTCCTCACTGAAGCTTTCTTT. Translation gives CASSVGLLTEAFF. This chain connects TRBV10-1 to TRBJ1-1, with a possible D match to TRBD1 (5 bases). The CDR3 totals 13 residues. Germline loops: CDR1 WNHNN, CDR2 SYGVQD (reference sequence). V gave up 4 bases and J gave up 4 bases, with 10 bases separating them.

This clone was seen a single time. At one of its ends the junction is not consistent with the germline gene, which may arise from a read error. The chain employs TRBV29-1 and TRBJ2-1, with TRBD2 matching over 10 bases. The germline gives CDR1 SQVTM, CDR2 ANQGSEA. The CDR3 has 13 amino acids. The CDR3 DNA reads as TGCAGCGTGGAAGCGGGAGGGGTGGGTGAGCAGTTCTTC. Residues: CSVEAGGVGEQFF.

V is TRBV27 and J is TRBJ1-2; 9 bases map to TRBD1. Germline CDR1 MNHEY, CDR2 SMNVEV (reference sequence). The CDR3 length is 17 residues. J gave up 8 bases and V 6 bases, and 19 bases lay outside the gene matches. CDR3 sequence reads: CASREGTGSVHLWGYTF. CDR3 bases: TGTGCCAGCAGGGAAGGGACAGGGAGCGTTCATTTGTGGGGCTACACCTTC.

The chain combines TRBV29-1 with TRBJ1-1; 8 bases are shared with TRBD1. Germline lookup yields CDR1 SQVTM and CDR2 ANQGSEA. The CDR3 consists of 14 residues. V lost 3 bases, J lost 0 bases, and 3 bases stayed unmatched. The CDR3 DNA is TGCAGCGTTGACAGGACAGGGATGAACACTGAAGCTTTCTTT. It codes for CSVDRTGMNTEAFF.

CDR3: CASSRTGDEKLFF. CDR3 nucleotide sequence: TGTGCCAGCAGCCGGACAGGGGATGAAAAACTGTTTTTT. The rearrangement joins TRBV7-9 to TRBJ1-4; 9 bases map to TRBD1. After removal of 5 bases from V and 6 bases from J, the junction contained 1 base not matched to a gene. This CDR3 contains 13 residues. The germline V gene has CDR1 SEHNR and CDR2 FQNEAQ (reference sequence).

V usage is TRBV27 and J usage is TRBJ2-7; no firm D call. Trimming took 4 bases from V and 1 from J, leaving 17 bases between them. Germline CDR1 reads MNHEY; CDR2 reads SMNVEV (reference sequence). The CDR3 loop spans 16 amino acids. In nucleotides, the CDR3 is TGTGCCAGCAGTTCCGCTTCGAGGAGCCTGTCCTACGAGCAGTACTTC. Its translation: CASSSASRSLSYEQYF.